These 23 T cell receptor beta chains were sequenced from one sample in a study of molecular identifiers for immune sequencing clone quantification. MiXCR, applied by TCRdb to the PCR reads, yields one record per CDR3 protein. This table has roughly 90,000 distinct CDR3 sequences, 15% to 20% appearing once. Sequenced material: naive CD8+ T cells from blood, with Jurkat cell RNA spiked in. Subset here: FACS-sorted CD8+CD4-CCR7+CD45RA+ naive T cells. The receptors were sampled from a human donor in good health. Some libraries in this study had Jurkat cell RNA spiked in.

This clonotype was counted ten times or more. The rearrangement uses TRBV27 and TRBJ1-5, with D possibly being TRBD1 (6 bases). With 6 bases removed from V and 5 bases from J, the gap between germline ends came to 11 bases. In germline, CDR1 is MNHEY, CDR2 SMNVEV (reference sequence). CDR3 length equals 13 residues. CDR3 DNA: TGTGCCAGCAGCCAACAGGGCCATCAGCCCCAGCATTTT. As protein: CASSQQGHQPQHF.

This clonotype occurred once. The junction does not match germline at one end; this may be a read error. CDR3 DNA: TGTGCCGGCTCACCATCCCCTGGGCAGGGTCCGGACGCTGAAGCTTTCTTT. Residues: CAGSPSPGQGPDAEAFF. This sequence joins TRBV18 and TRBJ1-1; the D gene is possibly TRBD1 (5 bases). CDR3 length equals 17 residues. The germline CDR1 and CDR2 sequences are KGHSH and LQKENI.

The chain has TRBV13 and TRBJ2-1; maybe TRBD1 (6 bases). Per germline, CDR1 PRHDT and CDR2 FYEKMQ (reference sequence). The CDR3 consists of 12 residues. Trimming removed 3 bases at V and 12 bases at J, with 12 bases between. As DNA, the CDR3 is TGTGCCAGCAGCTTCCCAGGGGATGGGCAGTTCTTC. Its protein is CASSFPGDGQFF.

This clonotype was recorded at least ten times. The chain carries TRBV5-1 and TRBJ2-3; 14 bases fit TRBD2. This CDR3 has 16 amino acids. J was trimmed by 6 bases and V by 3 bases; bases with no gene match: 6. Germline V gives CDR1 SGHRS, CDR2 YFSETQ. The CDR3 nucleotides are TGCGCCAGCAGCTCGGGACTAGCGGGAGCGGTGGATACGCAGTATTTT. Translation: CASSSGLAGAVDTQYF.

This clonotype was counted ten times or more. V is TRBV11-2 and J is TRBJ2-1, with 10 bases fitting TRBD2. Germline assignment: CDR1 SGHAT and CDR2 FQNNGV. V lost 3 bases, J lost 13 bases, and 9 bases stayed unmatched. CDR3 size: 14 residues. CDR3 region: CASSFLPSGSAQFF. The CDR3 coding sequence is TGTGCCAGCAGCTTTCTTCCTAGCGGGAGCGCTCAGTTCTTC.

The table lists this clonotype with many counts. The chain has TRBV9 and TRBJ2-7; D is unclear. The germline V and J ends were trimmed by 0 bases and 2 bases, with 9 bases remaining between them. Germline V CDR1 and CDR2: SGDLS, YYNGEE. This CDR3 contains 14 residues. This CDR3 reads CASSVESYAYEQYF. The CDR3 nucleotides are TGTGCCAGCAGCGTAGAGTCCTATGCCTACGAGCAGTACTTC.

The table lists this clonotype with many counts. The chain uses TRBV29-1 and TRBJ2-7; possibly TRBD2 for D (5 bases). The CDR3 totals 13 residues. Trimming stripped 2 bases from V and 4 bases from J, with 12 bases between. Germline V gene lookup returns CDR1 SQVTM and CDR2 ANQGSEA. This chain's CDR3 is CSVERETTYEQYF. In DNA form, the CDR3 reads TGCAGCGTTGAACGGGAAACCACGTACGAGCAGTACTTC.

This clonotype has at least ten counts. The rearrangement joins TRBV7-2 to TRBJ2-7; weak D call: TRBD1 (5 bases). V shed 3 bases and J shed 2 bases, with 11 bases lying between them. In germline, CDR1 is SGHTA, CDR2 FQGNSA. This CDR3 is built from 14 residues. The CDR3, as DNA: TGTGCCAGCAGCTTTTTTGACAGTGCCTACGAGCAGTACTTC. Its translation is CASSFFDSAYEQYF.

At least ten counts were recorded for this clonotype. The chain employs TRBV19 and TRBJ2-2, with D possibly being TRBD1 (7 bases). Germline CDR1 reads LNHDA; CDR2 reads SQIVND (reference sequence). Trimming took off 5 bases at V and 7 bases at J, with 17 bases between the two ends. This CDR3 has 15 residues. The CDR3, as DNA: TGTGCCAGTAGTCCCTGGACAGGAGGGGTCGGGGAGCTGTTTTTT. The encoded protein is CASSPWTGGVGELFF.

This clonotype showed up many times. The CDR3 reads CASSLWEGLADTDTQYF. The CDR3 nucleotides are TGTGCCAGCAGCCTATGGGAGGGACTAGCTGACACAGATACGCAGTATTTT. The chain is built from TRBV7-9 and TRBJ2-3, with 9 positions matching TRBD2. Germline CDR1 reads SEHNR; CDR2 reads FQNEAQ (reference sequence). V lost 5 bases to trimming and J lost 2 bases; unmatched junction nucleotides: 11. The CDR3 runs 17 residues.

This clonotype was seen only a few times. This chain connects TRBV7-9 to TRBJ2-1, with D possibly TRBD1 on 5 matching bases. Trimming pared 7 bases from V and 7 bases from J, leaving 17 bases between. There are 14 residues in the CDR3. Per germline, CDR1 SEHNR and CDR2 FQNEAQ (reference sequence). The CDR3 protein is CASTLGQGGNEQFF. CDR3 nucleotide sequence: TGTGCCAGCACCCTGGGGCAGGGTGGAAATGAGCAGTTCTTC.

This clonotype has only a few counts. This sequence joins TRBV25-1 and TRBJ2-7, with unresolved D. CDR1 is MGHDK and CDR2 is SYGVNS in the germline V gene. Trimming took 0 bases from V and 2 from J, leaving 11 bases between them. The CDR3 loop spans 15 amino acids. CDR3 residues: CASSEYGYEAYEQYF. Here the CDR3 DNA reads TGTGCCAGCAGTGAATACGGCTATGAGGCCTACGAGCAGTACTTC.

Note on this clonotype: This may be a read error: a much more frequent sequence differs by one nucleotide. Lacking the conserved final phenylalanine or tryptophan, this CDR3 likely reflects a read error. The J gene is TRBJ1-6, the V gene TRBV5-1; the D gene is possibly TRBD1 (5 bases). The CDR3 contains 20 residues. Trimming took off 4 bases at V and 0 bases at J, with 23 bases between the two ends. Germline CDR1 is SGHRS and CDR2 is YFSETQ. The CDR3 protein is CASSAQIGDGQSSYNSPLHL. The CDR3 DNA is TGCGCCAGCAGCGCCCAAATCGGGGACGGCCAGAGCTCCTATAATTCACCCCTCCACTTG.

This clonotype was detected many times. The chain is built from TRBV7-9 and TRBJ1-6; no clear D. CDR1 is SEHNR and CDR2 is FQNEAQ in the germline V gene (reference sequence). V was clipped by 1 base and J by 0 bases, with 10 bases between them. The CDR3 covers 17 residues. CDR3 loop: CASSLGRRSSYNSPLHF. The CDR3 coding sequence is TGTGCCAGCAGCTTAGGTCGTCGGAGCTCCTATAATTCACCCCTCCACTTT.

Ten or more counts support this clonotype. Written as DNA, the CDR3 is TGTGCCAGCAGCCAAGATCTGACTGCCTACGAGCAGTACTTC. Translated: CASSQDLTAYEQYF. The rearrangement links TRBV14 to TRBJ2-7; no clear D gene. Deletions cut 0 bases from V and 2 bases from J, with 8 bases between. The CDR3 has 14 residues. The germline V gene encodes CDR1 SGHDN and CDR2 FVKESK.

In this sample, this clonotype turned up many times. The J gene is TRBJ2-7, the V gene TRBV11-2, with D possibly TRBD2 on 6 matching bases. The CDR3 has 14 residues. Germline-derived CDR1 and CDR2 are SGHAT and FQNNGV. Trimming took 0 bases from V and 7 from J, leaving 13 bases between them. The CDR3 DNA is TGTGCCAGCAGCTTAGAAGTGGGGGGTTGGGAGCAGTACTTC. Protein product: CASSLEVGGWEQYF.

This clonotype appeared many times. The chain employs TRBV6-5 and TRBJ2-5, with 7 bases lining up with TRBD2. The CDR3 is 15 residues long. Germline CDR1 MNHEY, CDR2 SVGAGI. After removal of 3 bases from V and 1 base from J, the junction contained 5 bases not matched to a gene. The CDR3 DNA is TGTGCCAGCAGTTATGGCGGGGGTCCCCAAGAGACCCAGTACTTC. Protein: CASSYGGGPQETQYF.

This clonotype was picked up many times. This rearrangement joins TRBV28 to TRBJ2-3; D assignment may be TRBD1 or TRBD2 (5 bases each). Germline-derived CDR1 and CDR2 are MDHEN and SYDVKM. The CDR3 sequence is 16 residues long. V lost 4 bases and J lost 1, with 15 bases in between. The CDR3 is CASSWSWDGGTDTQYF. The CDR3 DNA sequence: TGTGCCAGCAGTTGGTCATGGGACGGGGGCACAGATACGCAGTATTTT.

The table lists this clonotype with many counts. The genes are TRBV29-1 and TRBJ2-2; D perhaps matches TRBD2 (6 bases). CDR1 and CDR2 from the germline V gene are SQVTM and ANQGSEA. The CDR3 is made up of 14 amino acids. V lost 1 base, J lost 0 bases, and 6 bases lay in between. This CDR3 is CSVEAGANTGELFF. The CDR3 DNA reads TGCAGCGTTGAAGCGGGAGCGAACACCGGGGAGCTGTTTTTT.

There are many counts of this clonotype. The chain joins TRBV20-1 to TRBJ1-6; TRBD1 might be the D (5 bases). The CDR3 is 13 residues long. Between the trimmed V and J ends, which lost 1 base and 10 bases, there was a span of 11 bases. Germline V gene data show CDR1 as DFQATT and CDR2 as SNEGSKA (reference sequence). The CDR3 bases are TGCAGTGCTAGAGGTCAGGGCGAATCACCCCTCCACTTT. Translated: CSARGQGESPLHF.

The J gene is TRBJ2-7, the V gene TRBV27, with TRBD2 as a possible D gene (7 bases). The CDR3 runs to 14 residues. Trimming left V 2 bases short and J 6 bases short, with 14 bases between. Germline CDR1 and CDR2: MNHEY and SMNVEV (reference sequence). The CDR3: CASSLNYAGAEQYF. CDR3 nucleotide sequence: TGTGCCAGCAGTTTAAATTATGCGGGGGCCGAGCAGTACTTC.

This clonotype was seen many times. This chain links TRBV28 with TRBJ1-5; 9 bases match TRBD1. The germline gives CDR1 MDHEN, CDR2 SYDVKM. This CDR3 has 15 amino acids. The V gene end was trimmed by 6 bases and the J gene end by 7 bases; junction bases not matched to a gene: 10. CDR3 nucleotide sequence: TGTGCCAGCAGCCCAGGGACAGGGCATTGGCAGCCCCAGCATTTT. This codes for CASSPGTGHWQPQHF. Complete variable domain (other parts from reference TRBV28 and TRBJ1-5): DVKVTQSSRYLVKRTGEKVFLECVQDMDHENMFWYRQDPGLGLRLIYFSYDVKMKEKGDIPEGYSVSREKKERFSLILESASTNQTSMYLCASSPGTGHWQPQHFGDGTRLSIL.

This clonotype is categorized as large. The genes are TRBV13 and TRBJ2-4, with D perhaps TRBD1 (5 bases). Trimming took 1 base from V and 2 from J, leaving 12 bases between them. CDR1 and CDR2 from the germline V gene are PRHDT and FYEKMQ (reference sequence). This CDR3 comprises 16 residues. CDR3 nucleotide sequence: TGTGCCAGCAGCTTAGAAGCAAGGGGCCCCAAAAACATTCAGTACTTC. This encodes CASSLEARGPKNIQYF.